The 27 T cell receptor beta chains listed next were all sequenced from one sample in a study of immune heterogeneity within non-small cell lung tumors. Template input, which was bulk tumor genomic DNA, totaled roughly 590 ng per sample. Surgeons took several biopsies per primary tumor, spaced far apart, during surgery. Curative surgical treatment was performed in patients who had newly diagnosed, untreated non-small cell lung cancer. Multiplex PCR (32 V and 13 J primers) was used to amplify the TCR beta CDR3. TCRdb fed the multiplex PCR reads into MiXCR, producing one record per CDR3 protein. The sample contains around 4,100 distinct CDR3 sequences, more than 20% of which appear only once. Sample: lung tumor tissue. These receptors all stem from a man in his fifties or sixties with non-small cell lung cancer.

Regarding this clonotype: Being one base from a much bigger clone, this may be a read error. This chain uses TRBV20-1 with TRBJ2-3, with a tentative D call TRBD2 (6 bases). CDR1 and CDR2 (germline): DFQATT, SNEGSKA (reference sequence). V lost 5 bases to trimming and J lost 1 base, with 13 bases between them. The CDR3 spans 14 residues. The DNA of the CDR3 is TGCAGTGCTTGTACGGGACTCCGCACAGATACGCAGTATTTT. Translation gives CSACTGLRTDTQYF.

This clonotype is termed medium-sized (0.01 to 0.1%). The junction shows a germline mismatch at one end, possibly a read error. V gene TRBV7-9 combines with J gene TRBJ1-3, with 9 bases fitting TRBD1. Germline values: CDR1 SEHNR, CDR2 FQNEAQ (reference sequence). There are 12 residues in the CDR3. CDR3 sequence reads: CASSPETGTGNF. The CDR3 coding sequence is TGTGCCAGCAGCCCGGAGACCGGGACAGGGAATTTT.

As for this clonotype: One end of the junction does not line up with germline, which may come from a read error. This chain links TRBV7-9 with TRBJ2-1; D uncertain. CDR3 size: 15 residues. CDR1 is SEHNR and CDR2 is FQNEAQ in the germline V gene (reference sequence). CDR3 bases: TGTGCCACCAGCCACCCCGGAACGTCTTACAATGACCAGTTCTTC. The encoded protein is CATSHPGTSYNDQFF.

To note about this clonotype: Possible read error: a much larger clone is one base away. J is TRBJ2-3 and V is TRBV6-4; a weak D match, TRBD2 (6 bases). The germline gives CDR1 MRHNA, CDR2 SNTAGT. The CDR3 totals 17 residues. V gave up 0 bases and J gave up 4 bases, with 17 bases separating them. CDR3 residues: CASSDSPGPPGADTQYF. Here the CDR3 DNA reads TGTGCCAGCAGTGACTCCCCCGGCCCCCCGGGGGCAGATACGCAGTATTTT.

This clonotype was observed at least ten times. The CDR3 is CASSGGGTSGGSYEQYF. The CDR3, as DNA: TGTGCCAGCAGCGGCGGAGGGACTAGCGGGGGCTCCTACGAGCAGTACTTC. J is TRBJ2-7 and V is TRBV7-9, with 14 bases matching TRBD2. J was trimmed by 0 bases and V by 5 bases; bases with no gene match: 6. Germline CDR1 SEHNR, CDR2 FQNEAQ (reference sequence). The CDR3 runs to 17 residues.

This clonotype rates as medium-sized. Here the CDR3 reads CSAGGPDTQYF. The DNA of the CDR3 is TGCAGTGCCGGAGGGCCAGATACGCAGTATTTT. The gene calls are TRBV20-1 and TRBJ2-3, with D possibly matching TRBD2 (6 bases). Germline values: CDR1 DFQATT, CDR2 SNEGSKA (reference sequence). Trimming removed 6 bases from V and 4 bases from J, with 8 bases in between. The CDR3 is 11 amino acids.

Within the sample, this clonotype is medium-sized. The chain carries TRBV18 and TRBJ2-2; TRBD2 matches at 8 bases. CDR1 and CDR2 (germline): KGHSH, LQKENI. The CDR3 contains 20 residues. Trimming took 3 bases from V and 0 from J; bases not matched to a gene: 15. The chain's CDR3 is CASSPPTLLAGLTNTGELFF. CDR3 bases: TGTGCCAGCTCACCGCCAACCCTTTTAGCGGGACTCACGAACACCGGGGAGCTGTTTTTT.

Points on this clonotype: A much larger clone sits a single nucleotide away, making a read error possible. The chain recombines TRBV6-2 or TRBV6-3 with TRBJ1-1; 8 bases line up with TRBD1. The CDR3 length is 16 residues. CDR1 is MNHEY, CDR2 SVGEGT, per germline. This CDR3 is CASSNRGRGLLPEASF. CDR3 DNA: TGTGCCAGCAGTAACCGGGGCAGGGGGCTCCTCCCTGAAGCTTCCTTT.

The chain joins TRBV7-6 to TRBJ2-1, with 8 bases that match TRBD1. The CDR3 is 20 residues long. Per the germline V gene, CDR1 is SGHVS and CDR2 is FNYEAQ. Trimming at V came to 1 base and at J to 8 bases, leaving 22 bases not matched to a gene. Written as DNA, the CDR3 is TGTGCCAGCAGCTTAGTAAAGTTCGGACAGGGTCGGGAAAAAGAGGATGAGCAGTTCTTC. Residues: CASSLVKFGQGREKEDEQFF.

The rearrangement joins TRBV4-2 to TRBJ2-2; TRBD2 might be the D (7 bases). The CDR3 length is 18 residues. Trimming stripped 0 bases from V and 6 bases from J, with 20 bases between. Germline CDR1 LGHNA, CDR2 YNFKEQ. In DNA, the CDR3 is TGTGCCAGCAGCCAAGAGAAGGGGGGCGGGGGTCGGGCCGGGGAGCTGTTTTTT. Protein: CASSQEKGGGGRAGELFF.

On this clonotype itself: The junction and the germline gene differ at one end; a read error may be behind it. The rearrangement uses TRBV14 and TRBJ1-6, with D unresolved. Germline V gene lookup returns CDR1 SGHDN and CDR2 FVKESK. This CDR3 has 15 amino acids. The DNA of the CDR3 is TGTGCCAGCAGCCTACGGAGCTCCTATAATTCACCCCTCAGCTTT. It yields the protein CASSLRSSYNSPLSF.

This clonotype showed up just once. CDR3 nucleotides: TGCAGTGGAGACAGAGCGAATAATTCACCCCTCCACTTT. It specifies CSGDRANNSPLHF. The genes are TRBV20-1 and TRBJ1-6; a possible D gene is TRBD1 (5 bases). Germline lookup yields CDR1 DFQATT and CDR2 SNEGSKA (reference sequence). The V end lost 7 bases, the J end lost 5 bases, and 12 bases lay between the germline ends. CDR3 length equals 13 residues.

In this sample, this clonotype is medium-sized. A read error may produce the germline difference seen at one junction end. The genes are TRBV10-1 and TRBJ1-2; the D gene is possibly TRBD1 (6 bases). CDR1 is WNHNN and CDR2 is SYGVQD in the germline V gene (reference sequence). This CDR3 region has 13 residues. The CDR3 nucleotides read TGCGCCAGCAGTGAGTCCGTACAGGGTAGAAGGTGGTTC. Its protein product is CASSESVQGRRWF.

This clonotype rates as medium-sized. V and J are TRBV19 and TRBJ1-4; maybe TRBD1 (6 bases). The CDR3 length is 15 residues. The germline gives CDR1 LNHDA, CDR2 SQIVND (reference sequence). V was clipped by 1 base and J by 8 bases, with 14 bases between them. The CDR3 is CASSIVPAQGEKLFF. CDR3 bases: TGTGCCAGTAGTATAGTTCCGGCCCAGGGGGAAAAACTGTTTTTT.

The gene calls are TRBV5-1 and TRBJ2-1; 7 nucleotides agree with TRBD1. The CDR3 contains 17 residues. V trimming: 4 bases; J trimming: 4 bases; junction bases outside the gene matches: 14. Germline CDR1 reads SGHRS; CDR2 reads YFSETQ. The chain's CDR3 is CASSNLVTGSFYNEQFF. CDR3 sequence (DNA): TGCGCCAGCAGCAACTTGGTGACAGGGAGCTTTTACAATGAGCAGTTCTTC.

The CDR3 DNA sequence: TGCGCCAGCAGCTTGAAACGAGACAGGTGCACAGATACGCAGTATTTT. Translation: CASSLKRDRCTDTQYF. The chain has TRBV5-1 and TRBJ2-3, with a possible D match to TRBD1 (6 bases). The CDR3 covers 16 residues. Germline V CDR1 and CDR2: SGHRS, YFSETQ. The V end lost 1 base, the J end lost 1 base, and 13 bases lay between the germline ends.

The V and J genes are TRBV3-1 and TRBJ2-1; 16 nucleotides line up with TRBD2. V dropped 0 bases and J dropped 10; count of bases not matched to a gene: 15. This CDR3 is 20 amino acids long. In germline, CDR1 is LGHDT, CDR2 YNNKEL (reference sequence). This CDR3 reads CASSQEGTSGRALKRHEQFF. The CDR3 DNA is TGTGCCAGCAGCCAAGAAGGGACTAGCGGGAGGGCACTTAAACGCCACGAGCAGTTCTTC.

The table lists this clonotype with many counts. The rearrangement uses TRBV20-1 and TRBJ2-4, with 12 bases that match TRBD2. Trimming took 3 bases from V and 6 from J; bases not matched to a gene: 6. The CDR3 loop spans 15 amino acids. The germline V gene has CDR1 DFQATT and CDR2 SNEGSKA (reference sequence). This chain's CDR3 is CSASGELAGGNIQYF. CDR3 coding DNA: TGCAGTGCTAGTGGTGAACTAGCGGGAGGAAACATTCAGTACTTC.

With respect to this clonotype: The junction shows a germline mismatch at one end, possibly a read error. The chain carries TRBV30 and TRBJ2-5; 14 bases match TRBD2. Germline V gene lookup returns CDR1 GTSNPN and CDR2 SVGIG (reference sequence). This CDR3 contains 18 residues. The CDR3 nucleotides are TGCGCCTGGGGCCGGGGACTAGCGGGAGTACGCGTACGCGAGACCCAGTACTTC. Its translation is CAWGRGLAGVRVRETQYF.

Relative to its sample, this clonotype is medium-sized. The rearrangement uses TRBV3-1 and TRBJ1-6, with D possibly being TRBD1 (5 bases). Germline V gives CDR1 LGHDT, CDR2 YNNKEL (reference sequence). The CDR3 is made up of 15 amino acids. V was shortened by 5 bases and J by 7 bases, with 15 bases between the two germline ends. CDR3 coding DNA: TGTGCCAGCAGCGAAGGGGAAGGCCTGAATTCACCCCTCCACTTT. Its translation is CASSEGEGLNSPLHF.

By share, this clonotype ranks as medium-sized. The V and J genes are TRBV30 and TRBJ1-1; TRBD1 matches 7 bases. From germline, CDR1 is GTSNPN and CDR2 SVGIG (reference sequence). Trimming at V came to 5 bases and at J to 1 base, leaving 7 bases not matched to a gene. The CDR3 is 14 amino acids. The CDR3 spells CAWAYRDRNTEAFF. CDR3 DNA sequence: TGTGCCTGGGCCTACCGGGACAGGAACACTGAAGCTTTCTTT.

This clonotype appeared many times. The junction differs from germline at one of its ends, possibly a read error. The V gene is TRBV7-2, the J gene TRBJ1-1; 7 bases match TRBD1. Germline V gene sequence: CDR1 SGHTA, CDR2 FQGNSA. This CDR3 comprises 14 residues. The CDR3, as DNA: TGTGCCAGCAGGTCCCAGGGGGTGATCACTGAAGCTTCCTTT. Residues: CASRSQGVITEASF.

This clonotype was recorded only once. The chain couples TRBV6-5 to TRBJ2-1; TRBD2 might be the D (6 bases). The germline CDR1 and CDR2 sequences are MNHEY and SVGAGI. The germline V and J ends were trimmed by 7 bases and 6 bases, with 22 bases remaining between them. CDR3 length equals 16 residues. The CDR3 loop is CASIYIFTGDCNEQFF. Here the CDR3 DNA reads TGTGCCAGCATTTATATATTTACGGGAGACTGCAATGAGCAGTTCTTC.

This clonotype is judged large. The V gene is TRBV7-2, the J gene TRBJ1-6; D may be TRBD1 (5 bases). The CDR3 is 15 amino acids. V was shortened by 5 bases and J by 9 bases, with 17 bases between the two germline ends. Germline values: CDR1 SGHTA, CDR2 FQGNSA. The chain's CDR3 is CASSPRQGSGSPLHF. CDR3 bases: TGTGCCAGCAGCCCCCGTCAGGGTTCAGGTTCACCCCTCCACTTT.

For this clonotype: A much larger clone lies one base from this, so it may be a read error. This chain uses TRBV7-9 with TRBJ2-5; 7 nucleotides align to TRBD2. The trim removed 4 bases at V and 5 bases at J, leaving 7 bases unmatched. CDR1 is SEHNR and CDR2 is FQNEAQ in the germline V gene (reference sequence). The CDR3 is 14 amino acids. The CDR3 DNA sequence: TGTGCCAGCAGCTCAAGCGGGATCCGGGAGACCCAGTACTTC. The encoded protein is CASSSSGIRETQYF. The full variable domain, with the rest looked up from reference TRBV7-9 and TRBJ2-5, is DTGVSQNPRHKITKRGQNVTFRCDPISEHNRLYWYRQTLGQGPEFLTYFQNEAQLEKSRLLSDRFSAERPKGSFSTLEIQRTEQGDSAMYLCASSSSGIRETQYFGPGTRLLVL.

By share of the sample, this clonotype is medium-sized. The rearrangement joins TRBV27 to TRBJ1-2, with D possibly TRBD1 on 6 matching bases. V lost 4 bases to trimming and J lost 3 bases, with 12 bases between them. Looked up from germline, CDR1 is MNHEY and CDR2 is SMNVEV (reference sequence). The CDR3 runs to 14 residues. In DNA, the CDR3 is TGTGCCAGCAGTTCTCCGGACAGTTACTATGGCTACACCTTC. Its protein product is CASSSPDSYYGYTF.

The sample holds many counts of this clonotype. V gene TRBV10-3 combines with J gene TRBJ1-1; 8 positions match TRBD1. The ends lost 2 bases at V and 4 bases at J; junction bases unmatched: 6. This CDR3 region has 15 residues. CDR1 is ENHRY and CDR2 is SYGVKD in the germline V gene. The CDR3 DNA sequence: TGTGCCATCAGTGAGCGGACAGGGCGGGGCACTGAAGCTTTCTTT. Its protein is CAISERTGRGTEAFF.